The 15 T cell receptor beta chains presented below share a single source sample, sequenced in a study of identical twins. TCRdb re-derived calls from the 5' RACE reads in MiXCR, one entry per CDR3 protein. This sample has some 440,000 distinct CDR3 sequences; 24% occur once, and the top ten carry roughly 2.8%. Separately, the same data were catalogued under a study of T cells expressing NK-cell markers.

The sequencing sample was made of CD4+ T cells sorted from blood. These receptors were obtained from a woman between 18 and 29 years old in good health.

There are a few counts of this clonotype. This sequence joins TRBV28 and TRBJ1-2; D is possibly TRBD1 (5 bases). The germline V and J ends were trimmed by 7 bases and 2 bases, with 14 bases remaining between them. In germline, CDR1 is MDHEN, CDR2 SYDVKM. CDR3 length: 14 residues. The CDR3: CASTQGGSNYGYTF. The CDR3 bases are TGTGCCAGCACCCAGGGAGGGTCGAACTATGGCTACACCTTC.

The V and J genes are TRBV5-1 and TRBJ2-1; maybe TRBD2 (5 bases). Germline V lookup: CDR1 SGHRS, CDR2 YFSETQ. Trimming left V 2 bases short and J 7 bases short, with 7 bases between. This CDR3 has 12 amino acids. CDR3 residues: CASSFPGNEQFF. The DNA for the CDR3 is TGCGCCAGCAGCTTTCCGGGAAATGAGCAGTTCTTC.

This clonotype was seen a few times. The chain is built from TRBV9 and TRBJ2-1, with 8 bases identical to TRBD2. Trimming removed 3 bases from V and 9 bases from J; junction bases left unmatched: 20. Germline assignment: CDR1 SGDLS and CDR2 YYNGEE. The CDR3 has 18 amino acids. The CDR3 DNA follows: TGTGCCAGCAGCGAACCCCCAGGAGGGACTAGGCTGGCCGGTGAGCAGTTCTTC. Translating gives CASSEPPGGTRLAGEQFF.

V usage is TRBV20-1 and J usage is TRBJ2-7; no reliable D call. Trimming took off 0 bases at V and 6 bases at J, with 15 bases between the two ends. Germline-derived CDR1 and CDR2 are DFQATT and SNEGSKA (reference sequence). This CDR3 is 14 amino acids long. The chain's CDR3 is CSARDGPRSAEQYF. The CDR3 nucleotides read TGCAGTGCTAGAGATGGGCCGCGATCAGCCGAGCAGTACTTC.

In this sample, this clonotype turned up a few times. The chain uses TRBV6-2 or TRBV6-3 and TRBJ1-3; no firm D call. V lost 2 bases, J lost 3 bases, and 11 bases lay in between. The CDR3 has 15 residues. Germline values: CDR1 MNHEY, CDR2 SVGEGT. The CDR3 here is CASSYRGRGGNTIYF. In DNA, the CDR3 is TGTGCCAGCAGTTACCGAGGGCGCGGTGGAAACACCATATATTTT.

This clonotype has just a few counts. The chain employs TRBV6-5 and TRBJ2-1, with TRBD2 identical over 9 bases. Germline CDR1 and CDR2: MNHEY and SVGAGI. V gave up 0 bases and J gave up 3 bases; unmatched junction bases: 6. CDR3 length equals 17 residues. Written as DNA, the CDR3 is TGTGCCAGCAGTTACTCTCACCCTAGCGGGATCTACAATGAGCAGTTCTTC. It encodes CASSYSHPSGIYNEQFF.

This clonotype was recorded a few times. The rearrangement links TRBV25-1 to TRBJ2-3, with 10 bases aligning to TRBD2. CDR1 MGHDK and CDR2 SYGVNS come from the germline V gene. Losses at the gene ends were 4 bases for V and 0 bases for J; bases not matched to a gene: 7. This CDR3 has 17 residues. The CDR3 protein is CASSGPSGRGSTDTQYF. CDR3 coding DNA: TGTGCCAGCAGTGGGCCTAGCGGGAGAGGCAGCACAGATACGCAGTATTTT.

The chain employs TRBV10-3 and TRBJ2-1; possibly TRBD1 or TRBD2 for D (5 bases each). Germline V gene lookup returns CDR1 ENHRY and CDR2 SYGVKD. The CDR3 is 15 amino acids. V lost 4 bases, J lost 4 bases, and 14 bases lay in between. CDR3 nucleotide sequence: TGTGCCATCAGTGCCCGTGGGACGAGTTACAATGAGCAGTTCTTC. Protein sequence: CAISARGTSYNEQFF.

The gene calls are TRBV2 and TRBJ2-4, with D unresolved. Germline V gives CDR1 SNHLY, CDR2 FYNNEI. This CDR3 region has 13 residues. Trimming shortened V by 7 bases and J by 0 bases, and 7 bases separated the two germline ends. Here the CDR3 reads CASTTEAKNIQYF. The CDR3 nucleotides are TGTGCCAGCACAACTGAAGCCAAAAACATTCAGTACTTC.

The V and J genes are TRBV20-1 and TRBJ2-1; TRBD2 is a possible D gene (5 bases). The CDR3 sequence is 15 residues long. Germline CDR1 reads DFQATT; CDR2 reads SNEGSKA (reference sequence). Trimming stripped 6 bases from V and 0 bases from J, with 15 bases between. This chain's CDR3 is CSAEARPGSYNEQFF. CDR3 in DNA: TGCAGTGCGGAGGCCCGCCCGGGCTCCTACAATGAGCAGTTCTTC.

This clonotype was found a few times. The V call is TRBV6-1, the J call TRBJ1-5; 9 bases match TRBD1. This CDR3 has 14 amino acids. The junction had 5 bases not matched to a gene; V was cut back by 5 bases and J by 6 bases. Germline values: CDR1 MNHNS, CDR2 SASEGT. The CDR3 nucleotides read TGTGCCAGCAGTCCCCGGGACAGGGTTCAGCCCCAGCATTTT. As protein: CASSPRDRVQPQHF.

This clonotype was counted a few times. The rearrangement joins TRBV5-1 to TRBJ2-1; 7 nucleotides align to TRBD2. Germline assignment: CDR1 SGHRS and CDR2 YFSETQ. The CDR3 loop spans 16 amino acids. V was clipped by 2 bases and J by 3 bases; unmatched bases: 8. The CDR3 DNA reads as TGCGCCAGCAGCTTAACCGGGACTATCTACTACAATGAGCAGTTCTTC. It translates to CASSLTGTIYYNEQFF.

This clonotype has more than one count but fewer than ten. This sequence joins TRBV7-9 and TRBJ2-3; 12 nucleotides agree with TRBD2. The V and J ends lost 5 bases and 2 bases, in that order; junction bases with no gene match: 5. Per the germline V gene, CDR1 is SEHNR and CDR2 is FQNEAQ (reference sequence). The CDR3 extends over 16 amino acids. The CDR3: CASSKGLAGNTDTQYF. The CDR3 coding sequence is TGTGCCAGCAGCAAAGGACTAGCGGGGAACACAGATACGCAGTATTTT.

The gene calls are TRBV3-1 and TRBJ2-4; 7 nucleotides agree with TRBD1. Looked up from germline, CDR1 is LGHDT and CDR2 is YNNKEL (reference sequence). J lost 12 bases, V lost 4 bases, and 12 bases had no gene match. CDR3 length: 14 residues. CDR3 in amino acids: CASSRGTDQTTQYF. The DNA for the CDR3 is TGTGCCAGCAGCCGAGGGACAGATCAAACTACTCAGTACTTC. Full variable domain (rest looked up from reference TRBV3-1 and TRBJ2-4): DTAVSQTPKYLVTQMGNDKSIKCEQNLGHDTMYWYKQDSKKFLKIMFSYNNKELIINETVPNRFSPKSPDKAHLNLHINSLELGDSAVYFCASSRGTDQTTQYFGAGTRLSVL.

This clonotype was recorded many times. V and J are TRBV12-3 or TRBV12-4 and TRBJ2-3, with D perhaps matching TRBD1 or TRBD2 (5 bases each). The ends were cut back, 6 bases at V and 0 bases at J, with 13 bases in the middle. This CDR3 comprises 15 residues. The CDR3 is CASRLLGESTDTQYF. The DNA of the CDR3 is TGTGCCAGCAGGCTATTGGGGGAAAGCACAGATACGCAGTATTTT.